This TCR beta chain emerged from a study of CD8 T cells in ankylosing spondylitis. Regarding the study as a whole: Ankylosing spondylitis blood appeared to be characterized by a TCR beta motif of several highly homologous variants. Past studies reported some motif variants in reactive arthritis synovial fluid and blood. The clones that were linked to disease were reported to be significantly enriched in matched synovial fluid samples from ankylosing spondylitis patients. A CD8+ phenotype characterized the disease-linked clones, which were relatively rare in peripheral blood.

The CDR3 covers 11 residues. V lost 4 bases to trimming and J lost 8 bases, with 7 bases between them. CDR1 is MDHEN and CDR2 is SYDVKM in the germline V gene. Concerning this clonotype itself: Its antigen is not identified.

One entry per CDR3 protein results from TCRdb running MiXCR on the 5' RACE reads. The repertoire holds over 700,000 distinct CDR3 sequences, with around a fifth as singletons. J is TRBJ2-3 and V is TRBV28; D not resolved. This receptor was identified in a male donor with ankylosing spondylitis. The material sequenced was blood, either unsorted or a sorted T cell fraction (not recorded which). The CDR3 sequence: CASSSWATQYF. DNA of the CDR3: TGTGCCAGCAGTTCGTGGGCTACGCAGTATTTT.